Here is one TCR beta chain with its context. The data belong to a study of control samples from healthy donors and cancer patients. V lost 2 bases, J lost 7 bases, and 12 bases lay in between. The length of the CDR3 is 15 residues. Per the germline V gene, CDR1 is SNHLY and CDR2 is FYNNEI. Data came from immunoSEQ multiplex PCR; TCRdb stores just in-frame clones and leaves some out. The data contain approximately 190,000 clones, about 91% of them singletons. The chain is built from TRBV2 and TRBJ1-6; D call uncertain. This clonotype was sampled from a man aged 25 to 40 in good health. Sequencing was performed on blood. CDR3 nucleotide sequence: TGTGCCAGCAGTGAATCGGCGCCGGTAAATTCACCCCTCCACTTT. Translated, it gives CASSESAPVNSPLHF.